This T cell receptor beta chain was found in a study of T-cell memory formation after mild COVID-19. Study-wide context: TCR clusters were mostly donor specific. Study-level findings and limits: Clonal second-wave expansions that peaked on day 37 had unconfirmed SARS-CoV-2 specificity.

TCRdb reprocessed the 5' RACE reads via MiXCR and lists one record per CDR3 protein. The sample has about 210,000 distinct CDR3 sequences; approximately 10% are singletons. Notes on this clonotype: The antigen remains undetermined.

The CDR3 runs 11 residues. Germline lookup yields CDR1 DFQATT and CDR2 SNEGSKA (reference sequence). Between the trimmed V and J ends, which lost 1 base and 8 bases, there was a span of 6 bases. The clonotype originates from a man aged 18 to 30 who had mild COVID-19 (a few samples of this study predate the infection). Cell type and time point are not known. Input material: PBMCs or a T cell subset sorted from them (not recorded which). The rearrangement joins TRBV20-1 to TRBJ2-1; D is unresolved. The CDR3 DNA reads TGCAGTGCTAGAGGCCCCGATGAGCAGTTCTTC. The encoded protein is CSARGPDEQFF.